Included here is one T cell receptor (beta chain) sequence, with context. PCR amplification relied on 60 Vbeta primers (plus 13 Jbeta primers). Profiled with immunoSEQ multiplex PCR; TCRdb holds only in-frame clones, not every one. The sample shows about 78,000 clones, about four fifths of them seen only once. This record comes from a study of cytomegalovirus exposure and HLA in healthy donors. The sequence was collected from a woman in her 50s in good health and CMV-seronegative. The specimen was PBMCs.

This chain's CDR3 is CASSYSRGGGYTF. CDR3 DNA sequence: TGTGCCAGCAGTTACTCAAGGGGAGGTGGCTACACCTTC. The chain couples TRBV6-5 to TRBJ1-2; D is perhaps TRBD1 (5 bases). The V and J ends lost 0 bases and 7 bases respectively, with 9 bases between them. This CDR3 is built from 13 residues. Germline CDR1 and CDR2: MNHEY and SVGAGI.